These 4 T cell receptor beta chains were sequenced from one sample in a study of blood T cell repertoires in COVID-19. The table came from immunoSEQ multiplex PCR; TCRdb's copy has only in-frame clones and leaves some out. The data contain 300,000 to 450,000 clones, roughly nine tenths of them singletons. Material for sequencing was peripheral blood. The receptors come from a woman aged 60-75 years with COVID-19, enrolled during active disease.

The rearrangement uses TRBV4-2 and TRBJ2-7, with a weak D call TRBD2 (7 bases). Per germline, CDR1 LGHNA and CDR2 YNFKEQ. This CDR3 region has 15 residues. Between the trimmed V and J ends, which lost 1 base and 2 bases, there was a span of 12 bases. The CDR3 DNA sequence: TGTGCCAGCAGCCAAGGGCGGGGGCCGCCCTACGAGCAGTACTTC. Its protein is CASSQGRGPPYEQYF.

The chain uses TRBV10-1 and TRBJ1-1, with TRBD1 matching over 7 bases. CDR1 and CDR2 from the germline V gene are WNHNN and SYGVQD (reference sequence). V lost 4 bases to trimming and J lost 4 bases; unmatched junction nucleotides: 9. CDR3 length: 15 residues. CDR3 in DNA: TGCGCCAGCAGTGCTAGTAGGGGGCTCTCCACTGAAGCTTTCTTT. Its translation: CASSASRGLSTEAFF.

This rearrangement joins TRBV6-5 to TRBJ2-7; 8 nucleotides agree with TRBD1. CDR3 length equals 15 residues. CDR1 MNHEY and CDR2 SVGAGI come from the germline V gene. Trimming cost V 8 bases and J 3 bases; bases outside gene matches: 12. The CDR3 spells CASYSLGTGYYEQYF. The CDR3 nucleotides are TGTGCCAGCTATTCTTTGGGGACAGGCTACTACGAGCAGTACTTC.

With respect to this clone: Other DNA variants within this sample encode the same CDR3. The J gene is TRBJ1-5, the V gene TRBV6-5; 11 bases are a match to TRBD1. With 6 bases clipped from V and 1 base from J, the junction kept 2 bases outside the gene matches. This CDR3 contains 15 residues. Germline V gene lookup returns CDR1 MNHEY and CDR2 SVGAGI. The CDR3 reads CASRGTGGSNQPQHF. In DNA form, the CDR3 reads TGTGCCAGCAGGGGGACAGGGGGAAGCAATCAGCCCCAGCATTTT.